Listed below are T cell receptor beta chains from one sample, sequenced in a study of Graves' ophthalmopathy and Graves' hyperthyroidism. TCRdb re-called the multiplex PCR reads through MiXCR, storing one row per CDR3 protein. Of hundreds of thousands of distinct CDR3 sequences in the sample, 22% were seen once. Source material: peripheral blood. The receptors derive from a woman under 30 with stable Graves' hyperthyroidism. Some clones in this sample may be carry-over from other donors' samples. CDR3s include the opening cysteine and the closing phenylalanine or tryptophan. The D gene is left open where the match is weak. Where a row states a size, it is once, few, many or the class of an expanded clone; other rows omit it.

d_gene,v_gene,j_gene,abundance,len,CDR3nt,CDR3aa
NA,TRBV3-1,TRBJ1-1,NA,21,TGTGCCAGCAGCGATGATGCTTTTGACAGGCAAATTTGGTATTGGAACACTGAAGCTTTCTTT,CASSDDAFDRQIWYWNTEAFF
NA,TRBV7-9,TRBJ1-1,many,12,TGTGCCAGCAGCTTAGGATTCACTGAAGCTTTCTTT,CASSLGFTEAFF
TRBD2,TRBV19,TRBJ2-7,many,18,TGTGCCAGTAGCACGATCGGGTCCTTCAGCGGGAGGGCCTACGAGCAGTACTTC,CASSTIGSFSGRAYEQYF
NA,TRBV7-6,TRBJ2-7,many,15,TGTGCCAGCAGCTTAGCGGGGACGCCCACCTACGAGCAGTACTTC,CASSLAGTPTYEQYF
NA,TRBV11-2,TRBJ2-5,many,14,TGTGCCAGCAGCCCAATACAGGGTTGGGAGACCCAGTACTTC,CASSPIQGWETQYF
TRBD1,TRBV28,TRBJ1-6,NA,15,TGTGCCAGCAAGGGACAGGGGTCCTATAATTCACCCCTCCACTTT,CASKGQGSYNSPLHF
TRBD1,TRBV7-2,TRBJ2-2,few,15,TGTGCCAGCAGCACCGGACAGGGGCACACCGGGGAGCTGTTTTTT,CASSTGQGHTGELFF
NA,TRBV10-3,TRBJ1-1,NA,17,TGTGCCATCAGTGAGTCGGCAGGCGGGGGGATGAACACTGAAGCTTTCTTT,CAISESAGGGMNTEAFF
NA,TRBV7-2,TRBJ1-6,NA,15,TGTGCCAGCAGCTTAGTGGGCGGGATTAATTCACCCCTCCACTTT,CASSLVGGINSPLHF
TRBD1,TRBV28,TRBJ2-5,few,15,TGTGCCAGCAGTTCTAGACAGGGGGCGAGAGAGACCCAGTACTTC,CASSSRQGARETQYF
TRBD1,TRBV20-1,TRBJ2-7,many,14,TGCAGTGCTAGTGGGACAGGGTCTTCCTACGAGCAGTACTTC,CSASGTGSSYEQYF
TRBD2,TRBV12-3/TRBV12-4,TRBJ2-5,many,17,TGTGCCAGCAGCCCGGGACTAGCGGGGGCCCCCGGCGAGACCCAGTACTTC,CASSPGLAGAPGETQYF
NA,TRBV3-1,TRBJ2-3,NA,11,TGTGCCAGCAGCCATACAGATACGCAGTATTTT,CASSHTDTQYF
NA,TRBV4-1,TRBJ2-7,many,13,TGCGCCAGCAGCCAAGAGCCGAACTACGAGCAGTACTTC,CASSQEPNYEQYF
TRBD1,TRBV6-1,TRBJ1-2,many,17,TGTGCCAGCAGTGAACCCCCCCGGACAGGGAGATTCGATGGCTACACCTTC,CASSEPPRTGRFDGYTF
NA,TRBV5-6,TRBJ1-5,many,14,TGTGCCAGCAGCTACAGGTCATCTAATCAGCCCCAGCATTTT,CASSYRSSNQPQHF
NA,TRBV5-1,TRBJ2-2,few,16,TGCGCCAGCAGCTACGACCCTGGGGGCTCAACCGGGGAGCTGTTTTTT,CASSYDPGGSTGELFF
NA,TRBV12-3/TRBV12-4,TRBJ1-3,many,15,TGTGCCAGCAGTTTCCCGACAAGCTCTGGGAACACCATATATTTT,CASSFPTSSGNTIYF
TRBD1,TRBV12-3/TRBV12-4,TRBJ1-1,many,16,TGTGCCAGCAGTGCACCTACGGACAGGGGGTACACTGAAGCTTTCTTT,CASSAPTDRGYTEAFF
TRBD1,TRBV20-1,TRBJ1-1,once,13,TGCAGTGCTTGCCGACAGGGGGGAACTGAAGCTTTCTTT,CSACRQGGTEAFF
NA,TRBV6-1,TRBJ2-7,NA,15,TGTGCCAGCAGGACCTCCCTAAGGCCCTCCTACGAGCAGTACTTC,CASRTSLRPSYEQYF
NA,TRBV2,TRBJ2-5,few,14,TGTGCCAGCGAAAGGGTACACACCCAAGAGACCCAGTACTTC,CASERVHTQETQYF
TRBD1,TRBV5-4,TRBJ2-5,many,14,TGTGTCAGCCGGAGACAGGGGGGACAAGAGACCCAGTACTTC,CVSRRQGGQETQYF
NA,TRBV11-2,TRBJ1-1,NA,16,TGTGCCAGCAGCCCTACCCCCGGGACCAGGGGCCTGGGAGCTTTCTTT,CASSPTPGTRGLGAFF
TRBD1,TRBV9,TRBJ1-1,few,15,TGTGCCAGCAGCCCCCGGGACAGTTTTAACACTGAAGCTTTCTTT,CASSPRDSFNTEAFF
NA,TRBV7-3,TRBJ1-5,many,17,TGTGCCAGCCCCCTCGCCCGAACGGGGGGCGAGGATCAGCCCCAGCATTTT,CASPLARTGGEDQPQHF
TRBD2,TRBV6-2/TRBV6-3,TRBJ2-5,many,16,TGTGCCAGCAGTTACCCCGGGAGGGCCCTGGGGGAGACCCAGTACTTC,CASSYPGRALGETQYF
TRBD1,TRBV6-1,TRBJ2-3,NA,15,TGTGCCAGCAGTGACCGGGACAGGCGCACAGATACGCAGTATTTT,CASSDRDRRTDTQYF
TRBD2,TRBV7-2,TRBJ2-7,NA,15,TGTGCCAGCAGCTTGACTAGCGGGAGGGTCCACGAGCAGTACTTC,CASSLTSGRVHEQYF
NA,TRBV7-6,TRBJ1-1,many,15,TGTGCCAGCAGCCCCCAAGGGGGGACGAACACTGAAGCTTTCTTT,CASSPQGGTNTEAFF
TRBD1,TRBV7-2,TRBJ1-2,many,15,TGTGCCAGCAGCTTATCGGACAGGGGTCTCTATGGCTACACCTTC,CASSLSDRGLYGYTF
NA,TRBV12-3/TRBV12-4,TRBJ1-1,NA,14,TGTGCCAGCAGCGAATTTCCGCTGAACACTGAAGCTTTCTTT,CASSEFPLNTEAFF
NA,TRBV19,TRBJ2-7,many,14,TGTGCCAGTAGTATATCGGGGTCCCTCTACGAGCAGTACTTC,CASSISGSLYEQYF
NA,TRBV12-3/TRBV12-4,TRBJ1-1,many,16,TGTGCCAGCAGTCTAACCCCCCCGACAGTGAACACTGAAGCTTTCTTT,CASSLTPPTVNTEAFF
NA,TRBV7-2,TRBJ2-3,few,12,TGTGCCAGCAGCTTACATTCAGATACGCAGTATTTT,CASSLHSDTQYF
NA,TRBV9,TRBJ2-2,many,16,TGTGCCAGCAGCAGACGCCAGAGCACGAACACCGGGGAGCTGTTTTTT,CASSRRQSTNTGELFF
NA,TRBV11-2,TRBJ2-7,many,14,TGTGCCAGCAGCCGGTGGCAGGGGTCCTACGAGCAGTACTTC,CASSRWQGSYEQYF
NA,TRBV27,TRBJ1-1,NA,13,TGTGCCAGCAGCTACGAGGTGAACACTGAAGCTTTCTTT,CASSYEVNTEAFF
NA,TRBV6-1,TRBJ2-6,NA,15,TGTGCCAGCAGTGATAGGAGCTCTGGGGCCAACGTCCTGACTTTC,CASSDRSSGANVLTF
NA,TRBV30,TRBJ2-5,NA,14,TGTGCCTGGAGTGTGGCACAGGACCAAGAGACCCAGTACTTC,CAWSVAQDQETQYF
NA,TRBV6-1,TRBJ1-1,many,15,TGTGCCAGCAGTGAAATGACTGCCTCCCTTTCTGAAGCTTTCTTT,CASSEMTASLSEAFF
NA,TRBV6-5,TRBJ2-7,NA,11,TGTGCCAGCAGGTTCCTCGACGAGCAGTACTTC,CASRFLDEQYF
NA,TRBV5-1,TRBJ1-1,many,16,TGCGCCAGCAGCTTGGGGAGCGGGGAGGAGAACACTGAAGCTTTCTTT,CASSLGSGEENTEAFF
NA,TRBV2,TRBJ2-3,many,14,TGTGCCAGCAGAGCAGGGCTTAGCACAGATACGCAGTATTTT,CASRAGLSTDTQYF